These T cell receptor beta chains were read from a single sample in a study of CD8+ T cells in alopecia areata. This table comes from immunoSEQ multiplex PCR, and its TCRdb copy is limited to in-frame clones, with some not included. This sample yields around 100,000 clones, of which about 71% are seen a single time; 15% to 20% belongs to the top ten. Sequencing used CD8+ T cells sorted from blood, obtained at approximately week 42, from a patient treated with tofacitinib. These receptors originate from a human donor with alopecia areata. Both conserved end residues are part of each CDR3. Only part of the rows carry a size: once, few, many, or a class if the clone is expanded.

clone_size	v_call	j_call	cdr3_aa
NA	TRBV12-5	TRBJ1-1	CASGLNGLNTEAFF
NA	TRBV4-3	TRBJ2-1	CASSQDELAGGDNEQFF
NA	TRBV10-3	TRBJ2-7	CAPNSGRSYEQYF
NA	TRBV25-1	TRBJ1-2	CASLGAVLGGYGYTF
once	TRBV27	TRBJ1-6	CASSFLVQGQFPSYNSPLHF
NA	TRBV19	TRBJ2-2	CASSIMDPGELFF
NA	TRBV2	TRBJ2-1	CASSEIRGGNEQFF
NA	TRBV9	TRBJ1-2	CASSPAAGNGYTF
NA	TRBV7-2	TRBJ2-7	CASSQGTGSSYEQYF
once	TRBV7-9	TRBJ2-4	CASSLLTGDSKNIQYF
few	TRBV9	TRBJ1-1	CASSPLNTEAFF
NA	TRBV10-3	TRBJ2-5	CAIRDTQETQYF
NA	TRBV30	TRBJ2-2	CAWSRGTGPGELFF
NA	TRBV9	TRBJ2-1	CASSVGGTGGYNEQFF
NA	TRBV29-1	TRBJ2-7	CSVMTGGPTYEQYF
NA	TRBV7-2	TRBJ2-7	CASSLVGVSGASSYEQYF
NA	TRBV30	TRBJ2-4	CAWSPGDSGLYF
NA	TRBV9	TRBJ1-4	CASSVGDGNEKLFF
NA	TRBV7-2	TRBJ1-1	CASSVDRGGEAFF
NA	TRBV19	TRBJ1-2	CATAGTGSYGYTF
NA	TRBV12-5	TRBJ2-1	CASGFQGAIYEQFF
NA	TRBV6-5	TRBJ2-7	CASSPTFHYEQYF
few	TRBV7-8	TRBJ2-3	CASSLARHFRSTDTQYF
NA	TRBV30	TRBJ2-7	CAWTGDILNYEQYF